This T cell receptor (beta chain) was retrieved from a study of cytomegalovirus exposure and HLA in healthy donors (dated by TCRdb to about 2017). With regard to the full study: In an earlier analysis of 587 of the donors, 250 to 350 Gb of sequence data and some 120 million unique TCR beta sequences from about 180 million T cells were reported. An early release that covered more than 550 HLA-typed donors contained about 300 gigabases of sequencing data and approximately 85 million unique TCR sequences. Of the roughly 400 genotyped donors, about 80% fell in the genetic ancestry cluster associated with self-reported Caucasian donors. The study was designed to test whether signatures of past pathogen exposure could be identified by cataloging public T cell receptors. The T cell repertoires of some 700 subjects were profiled by immunosequencing and related to cytomegalovirus serostatus. A separate validation cohort of approximately 120 different subjects was used in addition to the roughly 670-subject first cohort. To predict cytomegalovirus infection status, the study combined high-throughput TCR immunosequencing, statistical association of individual TCRs with disease status, and machine learning. To study patterns of TCR occurrence, a later analysis re-analyzed previously published TCR beta repertoires from hundreds of donors and added high-resolution HLA genotyping. In the later analysis, no new phenotypic data were used to find candidate immune exposures; instead, reliance was placed on TCR beta sequences and their occurrence across donors. An earlier analysis of roughly 580 of the donors used high-throughput TCR beta sequencing to judge whether each TCR beta V gene segment behaved as functional or pseudogenic. Donor age, sex, ethnicity and CMV serostatus were collected together with the repertoire data. Genome-wide SNP genotypes for about 60% of the 666 donors were used in a later genetic analysis, which treated that subset as a discovery cohort. Every discovery cohort repertoire had been produced on one sequencing platform. HLA typing covered class I and class II loci at four-digit resolution. Typing coverage differed by locus: A, B, C, DRB1 and DQB1 were typed in roughly 620-640 donors, DQA1 in about 500, DPA1 in 600 to 610, and DPB1 in 400 to 490. Roughly five DR-DQ haplotypes were handled as single units for association and clustering, since linkage in the cohort was strong. Among about 360 genotyped donors of the cohort, an average of approximately 230,000 unique TCR beta nucleotide sequences were sequenced per donor, roughly 20% of them non-productive.

The study at large found these results: According to the authors, the approach could potentially be generalized to other disease states and immunological phenotypes. An association between a missense DCLRE1C variant and V-gene and J-gene trimming of TCR beta chains was found in a later genetic analysis and replicated in an independent cohort. Most CMV-associated TCR beta chains appeared to be HLA-restricted in a later analysis, and the HLA associations seemed to be driven largely by CMV exposure. Compared with equally common non-associated chains, HLA-associated TCR beta chains in a later analysis were more clonally expanded and had lower generation probabilities. The earlier analysis of a few hundred of the donors excluded 15 to 20 rarely observed V segments, including chromosome 9 orphons, because counts were too low. Because some donors lacked HLA typing at each locus, the association tests relied only on the typed subset. Cytomegalovirus status was reported to be diagnosed by the classifier with high specificity and sensitivity in both the original and validation cohorts. A further reported finding was that TCR beta sequences accurately predicted the HLA-A and HLA-B alleles for most subjects in the first cohort. This cohort had only TCR beta chains sequenced, and the lack of alpha or paired-chain data limited which features could be detected. Because the 87-base-pair reads could not distinguish some IMGT-functional V segments, including TRBV6-2 and TRBV6-3, those segments were excluded. In a later analysis, TCR association rates were found to vary across HLA loci, with the most associated TCRs seen for DRB1 alleles and the fewest for HLA-C alleles. In a later genetic analysis, fewer N-insertions in productive TCRs were reported among donors in an Asian-associated ancestry cluster than the roughly 670-donor mean. The study gave a list of about 150 TCR beta chains associated with cytomegalovirus. Specific HLA alleles were associated with 18,000 or so TCR beta sequences at a false discovery rate of 0.05 in a later analysis. According to a later analysis, parvovirus B19, influenza, CMV and Epstein-Barr virus appeared linked to several top co-occurrence clusters. The presence/absence analyses assumed that sequencing depth was roughly uniform across donors, and that assumption may not be true. When HLA alleles, especially DR and DQ, strongly co-occurred, attributing TCR associations to individual alleles was difficult. In an earlier analysis of some 500 of the donors, most TCR beta V segments appeared in productive rearrangements about 87% or about 30% of the time, broadly matching IMGT annotations. The sequencing pipeline was judged likely to have produced a cluster of highly shared sequence variants as a technical artifact. Most TCR sequences were seen in very few donors, while some public TCRs were found in many individuals. CMV serostatus was the only immune exposure information available for the cohort. A few of the identified cytomegalovirus-associated TCR beta chains were confirmed in vitro to be specific for cytomegalovirus antigens. Linkage disequilibrium might explain the correlated functional status among segregating V segments, but an unknown experimental factor could not be excluded.

This clone was counted once. No cognate antigen has been identified for it. Base-call qualities are not available, and no considerably larger clone is one nucleotide away. Reading from cysteine to phenylalanine, the CDR3 counts 14 amino acids. The retained sequence is limited to the CDR3, 42 bases, with the frame set at the first base. CDR1 and CDR2 are drawn from the germline V gene (reference sequence): GTSNPN, SVGIG. At the junction V is shortened by 5 bases and J by 5 bases; bases outside the gene matches: 6. The library was built by means of the immunoSEQ multiplex PCR assay. For the multiplex PCR, a mixture combining 60 forward primers for TCR Vbeta segments and 13 reverse primers for TCR Jbeta segments was used. Amplification of the CDR3 region of rearranged TCR beta genes was performed with a multiplex PCR assay on genomic DNA. The Illumina HiSeq System was used to sequence the amplified TCR beta libraries as 87-base-pair reads. For the original study's pipeline: A later analysis tallied tens of millions of unique TCR beta chains across the 650 to 750 repertoires, and around 9.9 million of those chains were shared by two or more donors. Raw reads were error-corrected and collapsed into unique sequences with a nearest-neighbor algorithm that merged closely related sequences to remove PCR and sequencing errors. To assign V, D and J gene segments, CDR3 sequences were aligned to IMGT reference sequences. For a sequence to be retained, at least a six-nucleotide match to both a V gene segment and a J gene segment was required. A rearrangement counted as productive if the CDR3 had no stop codons and remained in frame with V and J, and every other rearrangement counted as non-productive. Following IMGT convention, CDR3 was defined as the stretch from the second conserved V-encoded cysteine up to the conserved J-encoded phenylalanine. Sequences without an unambiguous match to a single V gene segment were excluded from the earlier analysis of approximately 560 of the donors. In an earlier analysis of 587 of the donors, V segments were called functional above 56.7% productive rearrangements and were called segregating when the between-donor standard deviation exceeded 5%. A statistical classification framework was developed to diagnose cytomegalovirus status using the catalog of TCR beta chain sequences. In a later analysis, TCR nucleotide sequences were compared against IMGT/GENE-DB human TR gene sequences so that V and J genes could be assigned. Using the TCRdist pipeline, a later analysis assigned CDR3 sequences along with most-parsimonious VDJ recombination scenarios. A later analysis defined each TCR beta chain by its CDR3 amino acid sequence plus V-gene family, and excluded reads lacking a unique V-gene family. To address suspected cross-contamination and a sequencing artifact, a later analysis removed over 500 highly shared, low-generation-probability nucleotide sequences. In a later analysis, a clonal expansion index for each public chain was calculated from normalized within-repertoire ranks of inferred template counts. Generation probabilities in a later analysis came from a VDJ recombination model fitted to out-of-frame rearrangements, and those results were checked against IGoR. A later analysis scored TCR-TCR, TCR-HLA and TCR-CMV co-occurrence with hypergeometric tests, applying a repertoire-size bias correction to TCR pairs. False discovery rates were estimated in a later analysis by permuting HLA or CMV assignments 20 times. A later analysis grouped co-occurring TCRs with DBSCAN, adding TCRdist sequence similarity when clustering within HLA-allele-positive subsets. Repertoires with fewer than 30,000 or more than 120,000 public chains were left out of co-occurrence clustering, as were about five repertoires with anomalous nucleotide sharing. TCRdb's version of the immuneACCESS table is confined to in-frame rearrangements and falls short of the full clone set. An unresolved V gene accounts for under half of the shortfall where checked; the remainder is of unknown origin. The V and J calls and clone size come from that table; D and trimming were worked out from the DNA. The sample table shows 65,000 to 85,000 clones, and approximately 67% are seen once. The biggest ten clones account for just over 2% of the sample.

The cohort comprised several hundred healthy bone marrow donors. Cohort members were all nominally healthy when sampled, although unrecorded immune exposures were likely present. The donor tested CMV seronegative and was one of the 352 seronegative cohort members. Every donor gave a peripheral blood sample, and the peripheral blood mononuclear cells from that sample were used for TCR beta sequencing. Genomic DNA was extracted from the blood cell samples with the Qiagen DNeasy Blood Extraction Kit. The V gene is TRBV30 and the J gene is TRBJ2-5; 12 central nucleotides agree with TRBD1. Sequencing input: PBMCs. This TCR was sampled from a woman younger than 45 in good health and CMV-seronegative. The CDR3 has the sequence CAWVGTGGRETQYF. The nucleotide sequence reads TGTGCCTGGGTCGGGACAGGGGGCCGGGAGACCCAGTACTTC.